This T cell receptor beta chain was obtained from a study of cytotoxic CD8 clonotypes in ibrutinib-treated CLL. Study-level background: The patients comprised about a dozen relapsed/refractory and around 14 treatment-naive cases, 17 to 18 IGHV unmutated.

Sequenced by immunoSEQ multiplex PCR; TCRdb stores in-frame clones only, minus some. The sample lists approximately 32,000 clones, roughly 50% occurring once. This clone has more than one count but fewer than ten. CDR3 length equals 13 residues. Per germline, CDR1 LGHNA and CDR2 YNFKEQ. The germline V and J ends were trimmed by 2 bases and 6 bases, with 8 bases remaining between them. The origin of this receptor is a human donor with chronic lymphocytic leukemia. This sample comprised PBMCs, obtained before ibrutinib treatment. This chain connects TRBV4-2 to TRBJ1-5; no reliable D call. The DNA of the CDR3 is TGTGCCAGCAGCCAATACACCGGTCAGCCCCAGCATTTT. Translating gives CASSQYTGQPQHF.